This TCR beta chain was sequenced in a study of blood T cell repertoires in COVID-19. Method: immunoSEQ multiplex PCR; TCRdb's copy keeps in-frame clones and lacks some. The sample lists about 27,000 clones, approximately 80% occurring once. The germline V gene encodes CDR1 MNHEY and CDR2 SMNVEV (reference sequence). V lost 1 base and J lost 3, with 7 bases in between. This CDR3 is built from 14 residues. The TCR sequence derives from a man between 65 and 85 years old with active COVID-19. This sequence joins TRBV27 and TRBJ2-1; the D gene is possibly TRBD1 (5 bases). The sequenced sample was peripheral blood. This chain's CDR3 is CASSLWGVYNEQFF. The DNA for the CDR3 is TGTGCCAGCAGTTTATGGGGCGTCTACAATGAGCAGTTCTTC.